The 27 T cell receptor beta chains listed next were all sequenced from one sample in a study of Ad26.COV2.S vaccination and SARS-CoV-2 variants. Profiling relied on immunoSEQ multiplex PCR, and the TCRdb table lists in-frame clones only, not all of them. The repertoire has roughly 320,000 clones, around nine tenths of them found once; the top ten carry 3.4%. Noted treatment: some 20 received Ad26.COV2.S at low or high dose, single or two shots; several received placebo; per-sample allocation not given. The study sampled participants on day 63 after the first vaccine or placebo injection. The material sequenced was peripheral blood, taken in a trial of Ad26.COV2.S vaccine versus placebo. These TCRs come from a person aged 18-60 years who received the Ad26.COV2.S COVID-19 vaccine or a placebo.

This clone was recorded a few times. The chain couples TRBV6-1 to TRBJ2-1; 7 positions match TRBD1. V lost 4 bases, J lost 4 bases, and 10 bases stayed unmatched. Germline V gives CDR1 MNHNS, CDR2 SASEGT. The CDR3 extends over 16 amino acids. Here the CDR3 reads CASSVNIGQAYNEQFF. The CDR3 nucleotides are TGTGCCAGCAGTGTGAATATTGGACAGGCGTACAATGAGCAGTTCTTC.

The chain recombines TRBV12-5 with TRBJ1-1; D ambiguous. Germline-derived CDR1 and CDR2 are LGHNT and FRNRAP. CDR3 length: 14 residues. V was pared by 5 bases and J by 1 base, with 11 bases between. The CDR3 here is CASGPYRGNTEAFF. The DNA for the CDR3 is TGTGCTAGTGGTCCGTACCGAGGGAACACTGAAGCTTTCTTT.

The CDR3 DNA follows: TGTGCCAGCAGAGATCCGGGCGAGGAGACCCAGTACTTC. Protein: CASRDPGEETQYF. The J gene is TRBJ2-5, the V gene TRBV12-3 or TRBV12-4; D unresolved. Trimming took 6 bases from V and 5 from J, leaving 13 bases between them. This CDR3 contains 13 residues.

This clone was counted once. This sequence joins TRBV27 and TRBJ1-2; a possible D gene is TRBD1 (6 bases). Germline V gives CDR1 MNHEY, CDR2 SMNVEV (reference sequence). With 0 bases removed from V and 5 bases from J, the gap between germline ends came to 16 bases. The CDR3 runs to 16 residues. The CDR3 loop is CASSLSEQGPYYGYTF. For the CDR3, the DNA is TGTGCCAGCAGTTTATCGGAGCAGGGGCCCTATTATGGCTACACCTTC.

The chain has TRBV10-3 and TRBJ1-1; TRBD1 is a possible D gene (5 bases). The V end lost 6 bases, the J end lost 3 bases, and 14 bases lay between the germline ends. CDR1 and CDR2 (germline): ENHRY, SYGVKD. The CDR3 consists of 14 residues. The CDR3 region has the DNA TGTGCCATCAGGGGTGACGGGGGGGACACTGAAGCTTTCTTT. Its translation: CAIRGDGGDTEAFF.

The rearrangement joins TRBV25-1 to TRBJ1-3; D is unclear. The germline gives CDR1 MGHDK, CDR2 SYGVNS. The CDR3 contains 14 residues. Trimming left V 2 bases short and J 0 bases short, with 5 bases between. This chain's CDR3 is CASSELGSGNTIYF. Written as DNA, the CDR3 is TGTGCCAGCAGTGAACTAGGCTCTGGAAACACCATATATTTT.

J is TRBJ1-2 and V is TRBV12-3 or TRBV12-4, with D possibly being TRBD1 (6 bases). The CDR3 has 12 residues. Between the trimmed V and J ends, which lost 5 bases and 11 bases, there was a span of 15 bases. The CDR3 sequence is CASSPVRGVYTF. Here the CDR3 DNA reads TGTGCCAGCAGTCCGGTCAGGGGCGTTTACACCTTC.

V and J are TRBV7-9 and TRBJ1-1; D gene uncertain. There are 13 residues in the CDR3. Germline-derived CDR1 and CDR2 are SEHNR and FQNEAQ (reference sequence). V lost 4 bases to trimming and J lost 1 base, with 7 bases between them. The CDR3 sequence: CASSSPPNTEAFF. DNA of the CDR3: TGTGCCAGCAGCTCTCCCCCGAACACTGAAGCTTTCTTT. The full variable domain, its missing parts supplied by reference TRBV7-9 and TRBJ1-1, is DTGVSQNPRHKITKRGQNVTFRCDPISEHNRLYWYRQTLGQGPEFLTYFQNEAQLEKSRLLSDRFSAERPKGSFSTLEIQRTEQGDSAMYLCASSSPPNTEAFFGQGTRLTVV.

The chain has TRBV30 and TRBJ2-1; D gene ambiguous. Deletions cut 0 bases from V and 10 bases from J, with 13 bases between. CDR3 length: 13 residues. CDR1 GTSNPN and CDR2 SVGIG come from the germline V gene (reference sequence). The CDR3 nucleotides read TGTGCCTGGAGTGTACTTCTGGGAACCGAGCAGTTCTTC. It yields the protein CAWSVLLGTEQFF.

This clone was observed once. The chain joins TRBV30 to TRBJ1-1, with D tentatively TRBD1 (5 bases). Germline values: CDR1 GTSNPN, CDR2 SVGIG (reference sequence). This CDR3 has 13 amino acids. V dropped 5 bases and J dropped 7 bases, with 17 bases sitting between them. CDR3 amino acids: CAWATGNQLEAFF. The DNA for the CDR3 is TGTGCCTGGGCCACAGGAAACCAACTTGAAGCTTTCTTT.

This rearrangement joins TRBV23-1 to TRBJ2-3; 10 bases map to TRBD1. TRBV23-1 is marked as an open reading frame, function uncertain. The CDR3 is 17 residues long. Unmatched junction bases numbered 9, after V lost 2 bases and J lost 4 bases. CDR3 in DNA: TGCGCCAGCAGTCAACCCCGGGACAGGGGATACGCAGATACGCAGTATTTT. Translation: CASSQPRDRGYADTQYF.

The chain has TRBV15 and TRBJ1-6; a possible D gene is TRBD1 (5 bases). Trimming left V 6 bases short and J 10 bases short, with 19 bases between. The CDR3 extends over 15 amino acids. From germline, CDR1 is LNHNV and CDR2 YYDKDF (reference sequence). The DNA of the CDR3 is TGTGCCACCAGAGTTAAAGGGACCCTAGGCTCACCCCTCCACTTT. As protein: CATRVKGTLGSPLHF.

Here the CDR3 reads CASSYRQGGGGYTF. The CDR3 DNA sequence: TGTGCCAGCAGTTACCGCCAGGGGGGGGGTGGCTACACCTTC. V gene TRBV6-5 combines with J gene TRBJ1-2, with 7 bases fitting TRBD1. CDR3 length: 14 amino acids. Germline trimming cut 2 bases from V and 7 bases from J; bases unmatched to any gene: 7. Germline values: CDR1 MNHEY, CDR2 SVGAGI.

The gene calls are TRBV6-5 and TRBJ2-7; D unclear. V was shortened by 4 bases and J by 3 bases, with 16 bases between the two germline ends. The CDR3 length is 15 residues. CDR1 and CDR2 (germline): MNHEY, SVGAGI. In DNA form, the CDR3 reads TGTGCCAGCAGTTCAGTTGGTCTGGAAAGCTACGAGCAGTACTTC. Protein product: CASSSVGLESYEQYF.

Concerning this clone itself: At one end the junction does not follow the germline gene, possibly because of a read error. This chain connects TRBV7-7 to TRBJ2-1, with 10 bases lining up with TRBD2. This CDR3 is 17 amino acids long. Per germline, CDR1 SSHAT and CDR2 FNYEAQ (reference sequence). As DNA, the CDR3 is TGTGCTAGCAGCTTATATGCACTAGCGGGAAATCCTAATGAGCAGTTCTTC. Its translation: CASSLYALAGNPNEQFF.

V and J are TRBV5-6 and TRBJ1-2, with TRBD1 matching over 7 bases. CDR3 size: 14 residues. Germline V gene sequence: CDR1 SGHDT, CDR2 YYEEEE. The junction had 7 bases not matched to a gene; V was cut back by 5 bases and J by 3 bases. The CDR3 here is CASSPSRGDYGYTF. CDR3 in DNA: TGTGCCAGCAGTCCCTCCAGGGGGGACTATGGCTACACCTTC.

V is TRBV6-5 and J is TRBJ1-2, with 7 bases lining up with TRBD1. The germline gives CDR1 MNHEY, CDR2 SVGAGI. Unmatched junction bases numbered 4, after V lost 2 bases and J lost 7 bases. The CDR3 totals 13 residues. CDR3 DNA: TGTGCCAGCAGTTACACAGGGGAGGGTGGCTACACCTTC. Residues: CASSYTGEGGYTF.

V is TRBV6-5 and J is TRBJ2-2, with 9 nucleotides matching TRBD1. The CDR3 consists of 16 residues. V lost 2 bases, J lost 3 bases, and 4 bases stayed unmatched. CDR1 is MNHEY, CDR2 SVGAGI, per germline. The CDR3: CASSYTGQGYTGELFF. CDR3 sequence (DNA): TGTGCCAGCAGTTACACCGGACAGGGGTACACCGGGGAGCTGTTTTTT.

The chain employs TRBV11-2 and TRBJ2-2, with TRBD1 matching over 8 bases. V shed 7 bases and J 0 bases; nucleotides not matched to a gene: 4. The CDR3 has 15 residues. Germline V gives CDR1 SGHAT, CDR2 FQNNGV. The CDR3 sequence: CASKQQGANTGELFF. The CDR3 DNA is TGTGCCAGCAAACAACAGGGGGCGAACACCGGGGAGCTGTTTTTT.

This sequence joins TRBV12-5 and TRBJ2-7, with a tentative D call TRBD1 (5 bases). The V end lost 1 base, the J end lost 8 bases, and 9 bases lay between the germline ends. The germline CDR1 and CDR2 sequences are LGHNT and FRNRAP. This CDR3 has 12 residues. The CDR3 loop is CASGLEGAQQYF. CDR3 bases: TGTGCTAGTGGTTTGGAAGGGGCGCAGCAGTACTTC.

The V call is TRBV3-1 (or the pseudogene TRBV3-2), the J call TRBJ2-3; D is unclear. Between the trimmed V and J ends, which lost 4 bases and 6 bases, there was a span of 11 bases. The CDR3 runs to 13 residues. Germline CDR1 is LGHDT and CDR2 is YNNKEL (reference sequence). CDR3 bases: TGTGCCAGCAGCCCCGGTGGTCGGGATACGCAGTATTTT. It is translated as CASSPGGRDTQYF.

The chain is built from TRBV30 and TRBJ1-6; D remains unclear. The length of the CDR3 is 16 residues. Germline loops: CDR1 GTSNPN, CDR2 SVGIG (reference sequence). The V end lost 0 bases, the J end lost 3 bases, and 12 bases lay between the germline ends. The CDR3: CAWSVLTTGYNSPLHF. DNA for the CDR3: TGTGCCTGGAGTGTACTTACAACCGGCTATAATTCACCCCTCCACTTT.

The rearrangement links TRBV6-5 to TRBJ1-3; D possibly corresponds to TRBD1 (5 bases). This CDR3 is 15 amino acids long. Trimming stripped 5 bases from V and 4 bases from J, with 15 bases between. Germline loops: CDR1 MNHEY, CDR2 SVGAGI. This CDR3 is CASSLRGGLGNTIYF. The CDR3 region has the DNA TGTGCCAGCAGTCTTCGGGGGGGTTTGGGAAACACCATATATTTT.

V is TRBV5-1 and J is TRBJ1-6; weak D call: TRBD1 (5 bases). Germline V gene lookup returns CDR1 SGHRS and CDR2 YFSETQ. V was cut by 4 bases and J by 5 bases, with 16 bases left in between. The CDR3 runs 16 residues. CDR3 in DNA: TGCGCCAGCAGCAGGGCCGGGACGGGGAATAATTCACCCCTCCACTTT. This sequence encodes CASSRAGTGNNSPLHF.

The chain joins TRBV18 to TRBJ1-2, with TRBD1 matching over 7 bases. Germline loops: CDR1 KGHSH, CDR2 LQKENI. Losses at the gene ends were 2 bases for V and 6 bases for J; bases not matched to a gene: 9. The CDR3 is made up of 15 amino acids. The CDR3 is CASSPNTGTANGYTF. For the CDR3, the DNA is TGTGCCAGCTCACCAAACACCGGGACAGCCAATGGCTACACCTTC.

About this clone itself: The same CDR3 arises from other DNA sequences in this sample as well. The J gene is TRBJ2-1, the V gene TRBV11-3, with D perhaps matching TRBD1 or TRBD2 (5 bases each). The CDR3 totals 11 residues. V dropped 5 bases and J dropped 10 bases, with 9 bases sitting between them. Germline CDR1 and CDR2: SGHNT and YENEEA. This CDR3 reads CASSRGGEQFF. CDR3 bases: TGTGCCAGCAGCCGGGGCGGAGAGCAGTTCTTC.

The chain links TRBV28 to TRBJ2-1; D call uncertain. Germline values: CDR1 MDHEN, CDR2 SYDVKM. Trimming took 2 bases from V and 3 from J, leaving 11 bases between them. This CDR3 contains 15 residues. CDR3 DNA: TGTGCCAGCAGTTTAGTAGCACCCAACTACAATGAGCAGTTCTTC. It encodes CASSLVAPNYNEQFF.